A single sample gave rise to the 12 T cell receptor beta chains below, sequenced in a study of T cell responses to AZD1222 COVID-19 vaccine. Sequencing used immunoSEQ multiplex PCR; TCRdb keeps in-frame clones, though not all of them. The sample has around 100,000 clones; roughly 90% are singletons. The specimen was peripheral blood, collected on day 0 of AZD1222 vaccination. The receptors derive from an adult in good health.

The chain recombines TRBV7-2 with TRBJ1-6, with D possibly TRBD1 on 5 matching bases. V lost 5 bases and J 10 bases, leaving 21 bases between the germline ends. Germline V lookup: CDR1 SGHTA, CDR2 FQGNSA. The CDR3 length is 16 residues. The CDR3 bases are TGTGCCAGCAGCGAATTACCGGCTGGGGCGCACTCACCCCTCCACTTT. Protein: CASSELPAGAHSPLHF.

J is TRBJ1-4 and V is TRBV3-1 (or the pseudogene TRBV3-2); weak D call: TRBD1 (5 bases). Germline values: CDR1 LGHDT, CDR2 YNNKEL (reference sequence). V lost 6 bases and J lost 8, with 10 bases in between. The CDR3 extends over 12 amino acids. CDR3 in amino acids: CASSWGPEKLFF. CDR3 nucleotides: TGTGCCAGCAGTTGGGGCCCGGAAAAACTGTTTTTT.

The chain combines TRBV7-9 with TRBJ2-1, with 7 bases identical to TRBD2. Per the germline V gene, CDR1 is SEHNR and CDR2 is FQNEAQ (reference sequence). Trimming at V came to 1 base and at J to 8 bases, leaving 8 bases not matched to a gene. The CDR3 totals 15 residues. The CDR3 DNA reads as TGTGCCAGCAGCTTAGAACGGGAGGACCCCTATGAGCAGTTCTTC. This encodes CASSLEREDPYEQFF. Full variable domain (missing parts from reference TRBV7-9 and TRBJ2-1): DTGVSQNPRHKITKRGQNVTFRCDPISEHNRLYWYRQTLGQGPEFLTYFQNEAQLEKSRLLSDRFSAERPKGSFSTLEIQRTEQGDSAMYLCASSLEREDPYEQFFGPGTRLTVL.

The rearrangement links TRBV10-3 to TRBJ1-1; a weak D match, TRBD1 (5 bases). The CDR3 loop spans 13 amino acids. The ends were cut back, 5 bases at V and 1 base at J, with 8 bases in the middle. CDR1 and CDR2 from the germline V gene are ENHRY and SYGVKD. CDR3 coding DNA: TGTGCCATCAGTCTTACAGGGAACACTGAAGCTTTCTTT. This codes for CAISLTGNTEAFF.

V usage is TRBV5-4 and J usage is TRBJ1-2; the D gene is possibly TRBD1 (5 bases). CDR3 size: 14 residues. In germline, CDR1 is SGHNT, CDR2 YYREEE (reference sequence). The V end lost 1 base, the J end lost 0 bases, and 7 bases lay between the germline ends. In nucleotides, the CDR3 is TGTGCCAGCAGCTTGACAGGCTCTAACTATGGCTACACCTTC. Translated, it gives CASSLTGSNYGYTF.

The chain has TRBV15 and TRBJ1-2, with a tentative D call TRBD1 (5 bases). The CDR3 has 15 residues. Trimming removed 2 bases at V and 4 bases at J, with 14 bases between. CDR1 LNHNV and CDR2 YYDKDF come from the germline V gene (reference sequence). The CDR3 coding sequence is TGTGCCACCAGCAGATCGCCACTTGGGGGCTATGGCTACACCTTC. Amino acids: CATSRSPLGGYGYTF.

The chain recombines TRBV28 with TRBJ2-7; 9 bases align to TRBD2. The CDR3 extends over 14 amino acids. Trimming removed 7 bases from V and 0 bases from J; junction bases left unmatched: 4. CDR1 and CDR2 from the germline V gene are MDHEN and SYDVKM. The CDR3 here is CASKTSGASYEQYF. The CDR3, as DNA: TGTGCCAGCAAGACTAGCGGAGCCTCCTACGAGCAGTACTTC.

The chain has TRBV7-6 and TRBJ2-7, with 9 bases aligning to TRBD2. With 5 bases clipped from V and 2 bases from J, the junction kept 10 bases outside the gene matches. The CDR3 length is 16 residues. Germline-derived CDR1 and CDR2 are SGHVS and FNYEAQ. In DNA, the CDR3 is TGTGCCAGCAGCCCAAATGTGGCTAGCGGGGCCTACGAGCAGTACTTC. This codes for CASSPNVASGAYEQYF. Full variable domain (rest looked up from reference TRBV7-6 and TRBJ2-7): GAGVSQSPRYKVTKRGQDVALRCDPISGHVSLYWYRQALGQGPEFLTYFNYEAQQDKSGLPNDRFSAERPEGSISTLTIQRTEQRDSAMYRCASSPNVASGAYEQYFGPGTRLTVT.

The gene calls are TRBV7-2 and TRBJ2-1, with 8 bases that match TRBD2. The CDR3 contains 15 residues. With V trimmed by 1 base and J by 4 bases, 3 bases remained unmatched. Germline CDR1 reads SGHTA; CDR2 reads FQGNSA. The CDR3 bases are TGTGCCAGCAGCTTAGACCGGGGGGGGTACAATGAGCAGTTCTTC. Residues: CASSLDRGGYNEQFF. The whole variable domain, remainder taken from reference TRBV7-2 and TRBJ2-1, is GAGVSQSPSNKVTEKGKDVELRCDPISGHTALYWYRQSLGQGLEFLIYFQGNSAPDKSGLPSDRFSAERTGGSVSTLTIQRTQQEDSAVYLCASSLDRGGYNEQFFGPGTRLTVL.

This sequence joins TRBV7-2 and TRBJ2-7; maybe TRBD2 (5 bases). Germline CDR1 and CDR2: SGHTA and FQGNSA. V lost 1 base and J 6 bases, leaving 10 bases between the germline ends. The CDR3 has 13 residues. The DNA of the CDR3 is TGTGCCAGCAGCTTAGGCCAGAGGGTCGAGCAGTACTTC. It encodes CASSLGQRVEQYF.

The chain couples TRBV10-3 to TRBJ1-1; the match to TRBD1 covers 7 bases. Germline CDR1 and CDR2: ENHRY and SYGVKD. The CDR3 contains 17 residues. V trimming: 1 base; J trimming: 0 bases; junction bases outside the gene matches: 8. The DNA for the CDR3 is TGTGCCATCAGTGAGTATGGGGCAGGGGGTATGAACACTGAAGCTTTCTTT. It translates to CAISEYGAGGMNTEAFF.

This chain joins TRBV5-6 and TRBJ1-2; the match to TRBD1 covers 7 bases. The CDR3 has 14 residues. V gave up 2 bases and J gave up 3 bases; unmatched junction bases: 4. Germline CDR1 and CDR2: SGHDT and YYEEEE. DNA of the CDR3: TGTGCCAGCAGCTTAAACAGGGGCTACTATGGCTACACCTTC. Encoded protein: CASSLNRGYYGYTF.